This TCR beta chain emerged from a study of regulatory T cells in long-lasting Graves disease. Study-wide findings and caveats: Persistent disease favored TRBV28, TRBJ1-2 and TRBJ2-5.

This clonotype occurred a few times. Its matching antigen is unknown. Library construction for TCR beta used iRepertoire HTBI primers and Arm-PCR of CDR3 regions. TCRdb re-analysed the multiplex PCR reads in MiXCR, keeping a single row per CDR3 protein. The top ten hold approximately 11% of the sample, which has some 410,000 distinct CDR3 sequences, 16% seen once. The V gene's germline CDR1 is LNHDA and CDR2 SQIVND (reference sequence). This CDR3 comprises 15 residues. Deletions cut 5 bases from V and 4 bases from J, with 17 bases between. Time point of the sample: newly diagnosed GD, antithyroid drugs for less than 3 months. RNA extracted from PBMCs served as the sequencing template. Under American Thyroid Association guidelines, Graves' disease was diagnosed. A further study also used this sample, focusing on T cells in Graves' hyperthyroidism and ophthalmopathy.

The specimen comprised peripheral blood mononuclear cells (PBMCs), sampled at new diagnosis, from a patient treated with antithyroid drugs. The clonotype was recovered from a woman aged 30 to 39 with Graves disease. V usage is TRBV19 and J usage is TRBJ1-2; tentatively, D is TRBD1 (6 bases). CDR3: CASSSRQDVIYGYTF. CDR3 coding DNA: TGTGCCAGTAGTTCCAGACAGGACGTGATCTATGGCTACACCTTC.